This T cell receptor (beta chain) comes out of a study of shared clonotypes between healthy human individuals. Terminally differentiated effector memory CD45RA+ cells were excluded by CCR7 positive selection of CD45RO-negative cells. Germline V gives CDR1 SGHTA, CDR2 FQGNSA. With 7 bases clipped from V and 1 base from J, the junction kept 5 bases outside the gene matches. The CDR3 has 15 residues. The material for each subset, its genomic DNA, was split evenly across several immunoSEQ plates. Sequenced by immunoSEQ multiplex PCR; TCRdb stores in-frame clones only, minus some. The data show 600,000 or so clones, roughly 98% seen once.

The origin of this receptor is a man aged 25-45 years in good health. The chain uses TRBV7-2 and TRBJ1-5; 9 bases line up with TRBD1. The sequenced sample consisted of naive CD8+ T cells sorted from blood. CDR3 nucleotides: TGTGCCAGCACCATGACAGGGGGAAGCAATCAGCCCCAGCATTTT. Residues: CASTMTGGSNQPQHF.